Below are 5 T cell receptor beta chains sequenced from a single sample in a study of cytomegalovirus exposure and HLA in healthy donors. The protocol was immunoSEQ multiplex PCR, while the TCRdb copy is restricted to in-frame clones and leaves out a portion. The sample comprises some 210,000 clones, around 86% of which are singletons, and approximately 2% rests with the top ten. Sequenced sample: PBMCs. Every receptor here comes from a woman aged 18-29 years in good health and CMV-seropositive.

The chain recombines TRBV7-6 with TRBJ2-5, with TRBD2 identical over 13 bases. The junction had 3 bases not matched to a gene; V was cut back by 6 bases and J by 2 bases. Per germline, CDR1 SGHVS and CDR2 FNYEAQ. The CDR3 loop spans 15 amino acids. CDR3 bases: TGTGCCAGCAGGGGGACTAGCGGGACGCAAGAGACCCAGTACTTC. Translation: CASRGTSGTQETQYF.

The chain has TRBV5-1 and TRBJ2-7, with 7 positions matching TRBD2. CDR1 is SGHRS, CDR2 YFSETQ, per germline. This CDR3 has 15 amino acids. The J segment lost 5 bases and the V segment lost 3 bases, leaving 11 bases of the junction unmatched. The CDR3 here is CASSSLEGGPHEQYF. The CDR3 nucleotides read TGCGCCAGCAGCTCTCTTGAGGGAGGGCCCCACGAGCAGTACTTC.

V gene TRBV27 combines with J gene TRBJ2-7, with a possible D match to TRBD1 (5 bases). The CDR3 loop spans 12 amino acids. Germline V lookup: CDR1 MNHEY, CDR2 SMNVEV (reference sequence). V lost 6 bases and J lost 3, with 9 bases in between. The CDR3 DNA reads TGTGCCAGCAGGGGCGACAGCTACGAGCAGTACTTC. Amino acid sequence: CASRGDSYEQYF.

V is TRBV7-8 and J is TRBJ2-5; TRBD1 matches 10 bases. The ends lost 4 bases at V and 5 bases at J; junction bases unmatched: 7. Germline V gives CDR1 SGHVS, CDR2 FQNEAQ. This CDR3 has 15 amino acids. Here the CDR3 reads CASSWGQGSVETQYF. In DNA, the CDR3 is TGTGCCAGCAGCTGGGGACAGGGGAGTGTTGAGACCCAGTACTTC.

The J gene is TRBJ2-1, the V gene TRBV11-1; unclear D gene. The CDR3 runs to 14 residues. Germline lookup yields CDR1 SGHAT and CDR2 FQDESV (reference sequence). The V end lost 3 bases, the J end lost 2 bases, and 8 bases lay between the germline ends. CDR3 nucleotide sequence: TGTGCCAGCAGCTTGAACAGAGCCTACAATGAGCAGTTCTTC. It yields the protein CASSLNRAYNEQFF.